Presented here are 17 T cell receptor beta chains from one specimen sequenced in a study of cytomegalovirus exposure and HLA in healthy donors. A multiplex PCR was run with 60 Vbeta primers and 13 Jbeta primers. Clones were sequenced by immunoSEQ multiplex PCR, and TCRdb holds only the in-frame ones, with some missing. The repertoire holds 120,000 or so clones, around 79% seen once, with around 4% in the top ten. The sample consisted of PBMCs. Receptors originate from a woman between 40 and 50 years old in good health and CMV-seronegative.

V and J are TRBV7-2 and TRBJ2-7; TRBD2 matches at 12 bases. Germline V gene lookup returns CDR1 SGHTA and CDR2 FQGNSA. The CDR3 covers 14 residues. With 5 bases clipped from V and 2 bases from J, the junction kept 1 base outside the gene matches. CDR3 sequence (DNA): TGTGCCAGCAGCGCTAGCGGGGGGGCCTACGAGCAGTACTTC. It specifies CASSASGGAYEQYF.

This clone was counted only a few times. V gene TRBV5-6 combines with J gene TRBJ1-2; TRBD1 matches 7 bases. There are 15 residues in the CDR3. V dropped 0 bases and J dropped 4; count of bases not matched to a gene: 6. The germline V gene has CDR1 SGHDT and CDR2 YYEEEE. CDR3 in amino acids: CASSLVGTAFYGYTF. The CDR3 region has the DNA TGTGCCAGCAGCTTGGTAGGGACAGCTTTCTATGGCTACACCTTC.

The chain joins TRBV5-6 to TRBJ2-7; TRBD2 agrees at 8 bases. V shed 4 bases, J shed 4 bases, and the junction held 10 bases outside the gene matches. CDR1 is SGHDT and CDR2 is YYEEEE in the germline V gene. This CDR3 region has 15 residues. The CDR3 DNA is TGTGCCAGCAGCAGGCCGGGACTAGGGGGGTACGAGCAGTACTTC. Encoded protein: CASSRPGLGGYEQYF.

The V and J genes are TRBV9 and TRBJ2-3; 9 bases align to TRBD1. Germline CDR1 SGDLS, CDR2 YYNGEE. With 4 bases clipped from V and 4 bases from J, the junction kept 13 bases outside the gene matches. The CDR3 consists of 17 residues. The CDR3 reads CASSSPPGDRASDTQYF. The CDR3 DNA sequence: TGTGCCAGCAGCTCCCCCCCGGGGGACAGGGCATCAGATACGCAGTATTTT.

The chain is built from TRBV10-3 and TRBJ2-3, with D possibly TRBD2 on 7 matching bases. V was clipped by 4 bases and J by 1 base, with 15 bases between them. Germline V gene data show CDR1 as ENHRY and CDR2 as SYGVKD. The CDR3 contains 16 residues. CDR3 protein: CAISVGGGPGTDTQYF. The DNA for the CDR3 is TGTGCCATCAGTGTAGGGGGGGGGCCTGGCACAGATACGCAGTATTTT.

The gene calls are TRBV19 and TRBJ1-5; no definite D call. V lost 0 bases to trimming and J lost 7 bases, with 10 bases between them. CDR1 and CDR2 (germline): LNHDA, SQIVND (reference sequence). This CDR3 contains 14 residues. CDR3 nucleotides: TGTGCCAGTAGTATAGAGGGGAGGAGGCAGCCCCAGCATTTT. Translation: CASSIEGRRQPQHF.

This sequence joins TRBV5-4 and TRBJ2-7; the match to TRBD1 covers 9 bases. Germline V gives CDR1 SGHNT, CDR2 YYREEE (reference sequence). There are 14 residues in the CDR3. Trimming removed 4 bases from V and 1 base from J; junction bases left unmatched: 3. CDR3 residues: CASSGGQGSYEQYF. The CDR3 DNA follows: TGTGCCAGCAGCGGGGGACAGGGATCCTACGAGCAGTACTTC.

The J gene is TRBJ2-1, the V gene TRBV6-5; D gene ambiguous. CDR3 size: 12 residues. Trimming cost V 11 bases and J 9 bases, with 17 bases left between them. The V gene's germline CDR1 is MNHEY and CDR2 SVGAGI. The CDR3 here is CASHRVDGEQFF. CDR3 sequence (DNA): TGTGCCTCCCACCGGGTCGACGGTGAGCAGTTCTTC.

The V call is TRBV7-2, the J call TRBJ1-1, with unresolved D. Germline V lookup: CDR1 SGHTA, CDR2 FQGNSA. Trimming removed 2 bases at V and 3 bases at J, with 7 bases between. The CDR3 length is 13 residues. The CDR3: CASSLNMDTEAFF. As DNA, the CDR3 is TGTGCCAGCAGCTTAAACATGGACACTGAAGCTTTCTTT.

A few counts support this clone. V gene TRBV27 combines with J gene TRBJ1-5; no clear D. Trimming pared 3 bases from V and 7 bases from J, leaving 10 bases between. Germline CDR1 reads MNHEY; CDR2 reads SMNVEV (reference sequence). The CDR3 totals 13 residues. CDR3 region: CASSFSGRQPQHF. CDR3 sequence (DNA): TGTGCCAGCAGTTTCTCGGGTCGGCAGCCCCAGCATTTT.

The rearrangement uses TRBV5-1 and TRBJ2-5; D remains unclear. This CDR3 is built from 13 residues. CDR1 is SGHRS, CDR2 YFSETQ, per germline. The V end was cut by 5 bases, the J end by 2 bases, with 10 bases between. For the CDR3, the DNA is TGCGCCAGCAGTAACACACCGCAAGAGACCCAGTACTTC. Encoded protein: CASSNTPQETQYF. Full variable domain (remainder filled in from reference TRBV5-1 and TRBJ2-5): KAGVTQTPRYLIKTRGQQVTLSCSPISGHRSVSWYQQTPGQGLQFLFEYFSETQRNKGNFPGRFSGRQFSNSRSEMNVSTLELGDSALYLCASSNTPQETQYFGPGTRLLVL.

This clone was seen only a few times. This chain links TRBV28 with TRBJ1-6; D is possibly TRBD1 (5 bases). The V gene's germline CDR1 is MDHEN and CDR2 SYDVKM. The CDR3 length is 14 residues. The V end was cut by 6 bases, the J end by 6 bases, with 12 bases between. CDR3: CASSPGVPNSPLHF. DNA for the CDR3: TGTGCCAGCAGCCCGGGGGTCCCTAATTCACCCCTCCACTTT. The variable domain in full, with the rest retrieved from reference TRBV28 and TRBJ1-6, is DVKVTQSSRYLVKRTGEKVFLECVQDMDHENMFWYRQDPGLGLRLIYFSYDVKMKEKGDIPEGYSVSREKKERFSLILESASTNQTSMYLCASSPGVPNSPLHFGNGTRLTVT.

About this clone itself: This specimen includes other DNA sequences encoding the same CDR3. The chain employs TRBV19 and TRBJ1-4; a possible D gene is TRBD1 (5 bases). With 3 bases removed from V and 6 bases from J, the gap between germline ends came to 17 bases. Germline V gives CDR1 LNHDA, CDR2 SQIVND (reference sequence). This CDR3 spans 16 amino acids. The CDR3 bases are TGTGCCAGTAGTATTCAATCATCAGGGCGGTATGAAAAACTGTTTTTT. Protein product: CASSIQSSGRYEKLFF. Full variable domain (missing parts from reference TRBV19 and TRBJ1-4): DGGITQSPKYLFRKEGQNVTLSCEQNLNHDAMYWYRQDPGQGLRLIYYSQIVNDFQKGDIAEGYSVSREKKESFPLTVTSAQKNPTAFYLCASSIQSSGRYEKLFFGSGTQLSVL.

This chain uses TRBV5-1 with TRBJ2-2, with TRBD2 matching over 13 bases. The CDR3 covers 16 residues. The germline CDR1 and CDR2 sequences are SGHRS and YFSETQ. With 4 bases clipped from V and 6 bases from J, the junction kept 6 bases outside the gene matches. The DNA of the CDR3 is TGCGCCAGCAGCCCCGGGACTAGCGGGGCGGCCGGGGAGCTGTTTTTT. Translated: CASSPGTSGAAGELFF.

The J gene is TRBJ2-7, the V gene TRBV4-3; no definite D call. Germline V CDR1 and CDR2: LGHNA, YSLEER. Trimming removed 3 bases at V and 0 bases at J, with 9 bases between. There are 14 residues in the CDR3. The CDR3 reads CASSQVTGSYEQYF. The CDR3 region has the DNA TGCGCCAGCAGCCAGGTCACGGGCTCCTACGAGCAGTACTTC.

Only one count was recorded for this clone. This chain connects TRBV5-6 to TRBJ2-6; the match to TRBD1 covers 9 bases. CDR1 and CDR2 (germline): SGHDT, YYEEEE. There are 18 residues in the CDR3. V lost 4 bases to trimming and J lost 0 bases; unmatched junction nucleotides: 8. In DNA, the CDR3 is TGTGCCAGCAGCAAGGGACAGGGCGTGAGCTCTGGGGCCAACGTCCTGACTTTC. Its protein product is CASSKGQGVSSGANVLTF.

This clone came up a few times. The rearrangement uses TRBV7-3 and TRBJ2-5, with no clear D. Germline loops: CDR1 SGHTA, CDR2 FQGTGA. CDR3 length: 13 amino acids. The V and J ends lost 3 bases and 2 bases respectively, with 7 bases between them. The DNA of the CDR3 is TGTGCCAGCAGCTTGGCCTTTCAAGAGACCCAGTACTTC. Protein: CASSLAFQETQYF.